Each of the 12 T cell receptor beta chains below was sequenced from the same sample in a study of metastatic and nonmetastatic thyroid tumors. Patients underwent thyroid surgery, and none had received any treatment before it. TCRdb re-called clones from the PCR reads using MiXCR. The sample has approximately 7,000 clones, approximately 39% seen once. The sequenced sample was tumor tissue. The source of these receptors is a female donor with papillary thyroid cancer or a benign thyroid nodule (not recorded which). Some clones in this sample may be carry-over from other donors' samples.

This clone was counted a few times. The chain couples TRBV19 to TRBJ2-1; D not certain. V lost 5 bases, J lost 7 bases, and 15 bases lay in between. There are 14 residues in the CDR3. The germline V gene encodes CDR1 LNHDA and CDR2 SQIVND (reference sequence). The CDR3 DNA follows: TGTGCCAGTAGTTTGGGCGGCCCCGGGAATGAGCAGTTCTTC. Amino acids: CASSLGGPGNEQFF.

About this clone itself: A read error is possible here, since a much larger clone lies one base away. The V and J genes are TRBV4-3 and TRBJ2-5, with D possibly TRBD1 on 6 matching bases. The CDR3 consists of 14 residues. Germline-derived CDR1 and CDR2 are LGHNA and YSLEER. Written as DNA, the CDR3 is TGCGCCAGCGGCCAAGAGGCAGGGGAAGAGACCCAGTACTTC. Amino acids: CASGQEAGEETQYF.

This chain connects TRBV6-1 to TRBJ2-5; D is undetermined. The CDR3 length is 13 residues. Trimming stripped 6 bases from V and 4 bases from J, with 12 bases between. Germline CDR1 and CDR2: MNHNS and SASEGT. The DNA for the CDR3 is TGTGCCAGCAGCCGGGCCCGTAGAGAGACCCAGTACTTC. This encodes CASSRARRETQYF.

This clone was counted only a few times. J is TRBJ2-7 and V is TRBV6-1; D could derive from TRBD1 or TRBD2 (5 bases each). This CDR3 region has 16 residues. Germline CDR1 is MNHNS and CDR2 is SASEGT. The germline V and J ends were trimmed by 5 bases and 2 bases, with 19 bases remaining between them. CDR3 loop: CASSRGTVGKPYEQYF. The CDR3 DNA follows: TGTGCCAGCAGTCGTGGGACGGTAGGGAAGCCCTACGAGCAGTACTTC.

This clone was seen once. Here the CDR3 DNA reads TGTGCCAGCGGGCGGGAGGGCTCGAACACCGGGGAGCTGTTTTTT. Its protein product is CASGREGSNTGELFF. The chain links TRBV9 to TRBJ2-2; 9 bases match TRBD2. Trimming at V came to 7 bases and at J to 0 bases, leaving 4 bases not matched to a gene. Germline V gene sequence: CDR1 SGDLS, CDR2 YYNGEE. This CDR3 contains 15 residues.

V and J are TRBV6-2 or TRBV6-3 and TRBJ2-7; 9 bases match TRBD1. The CDR3 sequence is 16 residues long. Germline V CDR1 and CDR2: MNHEY, SVGEGT. V was pared by 0 bases and J by 2 bases, with 5 bases of the junction left unmatched. The CDR3 loop is CASSYSWTGVAYEQYF. The CDR3 DNA reads TGTGCCAGCAGTTACTCGTGGACAGGGGTCGCCTACGAGCAGTACTTC.

The rearrangement links TRBV20-1 to TRBJ1-1, with TRBD1 matching 8 bases. Germline CDR1 is DFQATT and CDR2 is SNEGSKA (reference sequence). The CDR3 loop spans 16 amino acids. The V gene end was trimmed by 6 bases and the J gene end by 1 base; junction bases not matched to a gene: 13. This CDR3 is CSADPLQGARNTEAFF. In DNA form, the CDR3 reads TGCAGTGCCGATCCTTTGCAGGGGGCGAGGAACACTGAAGCTTTCTTT.

This clone is deemed medium-sized. Other DNA sequences within the sample encode an identical CDR3. V and J are TRBV2 and TRBJ2-1; D is perhaps TRBD1 (5 bases). Trimming removed 7 bases at V and 6 bases at J, with 10 bases between. Per the germline V gene, CDR1 is SNHLY and CDR2 is FYNNEI. The CDR3 has 12 amino acids. CDR3 protein: CASNRQLNEQFF. As DNA, the CDR3 is TGTGCCAGCAATCGACAGCTCAATGAGCAGTTCTTC.

This sequence joins TRBV6-5 and TRBJ2-7; TRBD1 or TRBD2 may be the D gene (6 bases each). Looked up from germline, CDR1 is MNHEY and CDR2 is SVGAGI. Trimming pared 0 bases from V and 6 bases from J, leaving 21 bases between. CDR3 length equals 17 residues. Here the CDR3 DNA reads TGTGCCAGCAGTTACTCGATGGGTACAGGGACTCTCAGCGAGCAGTACTTC. The encoded protein is CASSYSMGTGTLSEQYF.

V gene TRBV19 combines with J gene TRBJ2-3; D ambiguous. CDR3 size: 13 residues. Trimming took 4 bases from V and 6 from J, leaving 11 bases between them. The germline gives CDR1 LNHDA, CDR2 SQIVND (reference sequence). The CDR3 bases are TGTGCCAGTAGTAACGATTTTAGGGATACGCAGTATTTT. It translates to CASSNDFRDTQYF. Together with reference TRBV19 and TRBJ2-3, the CDR3 gives the full variable domain: DGGITQSPKYLFRKEGQNVTLSCEQNLNHDAMYWYRQDPGQGLRLIYYSQIVNDFQKGDIAEGYSVSREKKESFPLTVTSAQKNPTAFYLCASSNDFRDTQYFGPGTRLTVL.

Concerning this clone itself: An end of the junction differs from the germline gene, which may be a read error. The chain employs TRBV27 and TRBJ2-7; TRBD1 might be the D (6 bases). The CDR3 contains 15 residues. Per the germline V gene, CDR1 is MNHEY and CDR2 is SMNVEV (reference sequence). The CDR3 spells CSSKRMGTSPLEQYF. CDR3 bases: TGTTCCAGCAAGAGGATGGGGACATCCCCCCTCGAGCAGTACTTC.

The rearrangement joins TRBV20-1 to TRBJ2-7; possibly TRBD2 for D (6 bases). From germline, CDR1 is DFQATT and CDR2 SNEGSKA (reference sequence). The V and J ends lost 1 base and 12 bases respectively, with 16 bases between them. The CDR3 runs 12 residues. The chain's CDR3 is CSARVGSGVTYF. The CDR3 DNA reads TGCAGTGCTAGAGTCGGTAGCGGAGTAACGTACTTC.